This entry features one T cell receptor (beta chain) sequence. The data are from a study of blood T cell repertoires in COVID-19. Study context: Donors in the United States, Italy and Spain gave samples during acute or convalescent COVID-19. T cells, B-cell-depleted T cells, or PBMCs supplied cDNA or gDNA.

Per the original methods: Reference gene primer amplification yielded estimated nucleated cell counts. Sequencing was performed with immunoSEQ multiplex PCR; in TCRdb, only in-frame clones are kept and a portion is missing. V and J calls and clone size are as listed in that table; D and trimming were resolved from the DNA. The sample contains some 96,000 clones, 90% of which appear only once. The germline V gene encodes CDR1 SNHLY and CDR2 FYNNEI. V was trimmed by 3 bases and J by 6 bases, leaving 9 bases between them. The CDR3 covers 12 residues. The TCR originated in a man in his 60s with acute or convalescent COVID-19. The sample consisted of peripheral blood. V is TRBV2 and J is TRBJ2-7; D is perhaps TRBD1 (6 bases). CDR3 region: CASSDRGPEQYV. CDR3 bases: TGTGCCAGCAGTGACAGGGGTCCCGAGCAGTACGTC.